The 5 T cell receptor beta chains below all came from one sample that was sequenced in a study of tumor and adjacent non-tumor tissue in lung cancer. RNA was extracted from bulk tissue without any cell sorting. The library came from three nested PCR rounds adapted from ARM-PCR protocols. Via MiXCR, TCRdb re-called the multiplex PCR reads, giving one row per CDR3 protein. The table shows about 110,000 distinct CDR3 sequences, with around 82% occurring only once. The sequencing input was lung tumor tissue. The receptors originated from a man between 65 and 85 years old with non-small cell lung cancer.

As to this clonotype: A junction boundary mismatches the germline segment, possibly from a read error. The rearrangement joins TRBV11-2 to TRBJ2-7; D remains unclear. The length of the CDR3 is 15 residues. The germline V gene has CDR1 SGHAT and CDR2 FQNNGV. The CDR3 DNA reads TGTGCCGGCAGCTTAGCCTTTATGTCCTCCCACGAGCAATACTTC. It translates to CAGSLAFMSSHEQYF.

About this clonotype itself: An end of the junction differs from the germline gene, which may be a read error. V gene TRBV12-3 or TRBV12-4 combines with J gene TRBJ1-2; 7 bases line up with TRBD1. This CDR3 region has 15 residues. The CDR3 sequence: CASNLLTGFGYDCTF. The CDR3 nucleotides are TGTGCCAGCAATTTATTGACAGGGTTTGGCTATGACTGCACCTTC.

This clonotype has at least ten counts. The V and J genes are TRBV20-1 and TRBJ2-1; TRBD2 might be the D (5 bases). Germline lookup yields CDR1 DFQATT and CDR2 SNEGSKA (reference sequence). The CDR3 length is 14 residues. The ends were cut back, 3 bases at V and 6 bases at J, with 15 bases in the middle. The CDR3 is CSASAGQNSNEQFF. CDR3 coding DNA: TGCAGTGCTAGTGCGGGCCAGAATAGCAATGAGCAGTTCTTC.

As concerns this clonotype: The junction differs from germline at one of its ends, possibly a read error. The chain is built from TRBV11-2 and TRBJ2-5; D not certain. The CDR3 is 15 residues long. Germline CDR1 and CDR2: SGHAT and FQNNGV. CDR3: CASSLQGQDQETQYF. The CDR3 bases are TGTGCCAGCAGCTTACAAGGTCAGGACCAGGAGACGCAGTACTTC.

In this sample, this clonotype turned up once. A junction end diverges from the germline sequence, so it may reflect a read error. The CDR3 loop reads CASSQDSQGWVQYF. CDR3 in DNA: TGCGCCAGCAGCCAGGACTCCCAGGGTTGGGTCCAGTATTTC. The chain joins TRBV5-1 to TRBJ2-5; D could derive from TRBD1 or TRBD2 (5 bases each). The CDR3 contains 14 residues. Germline assignment: CDR1 SGHRS and CDR2 YFSETQ.